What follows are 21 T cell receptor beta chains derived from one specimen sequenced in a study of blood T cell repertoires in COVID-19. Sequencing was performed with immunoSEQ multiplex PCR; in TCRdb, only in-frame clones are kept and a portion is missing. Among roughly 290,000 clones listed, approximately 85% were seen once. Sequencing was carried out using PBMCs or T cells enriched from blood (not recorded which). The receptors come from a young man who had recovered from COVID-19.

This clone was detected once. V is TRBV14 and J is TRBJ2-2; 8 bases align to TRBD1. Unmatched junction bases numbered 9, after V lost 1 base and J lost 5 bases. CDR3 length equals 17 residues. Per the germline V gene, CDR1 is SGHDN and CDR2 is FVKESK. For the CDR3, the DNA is TGTGCCAGCAGCCAAGGTTTCAGGGGGCGCCGAACCGGGGAGCTGTTTTTT. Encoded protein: CASSQGFRGRRTGELFF.

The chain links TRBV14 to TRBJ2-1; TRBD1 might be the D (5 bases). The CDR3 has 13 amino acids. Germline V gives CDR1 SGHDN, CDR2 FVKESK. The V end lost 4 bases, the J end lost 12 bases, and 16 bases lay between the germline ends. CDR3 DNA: TGTGCCAGCAGCCCACACCAGGGTCTGCGGCAGTTCTTC. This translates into CASSPHQGLRQFF. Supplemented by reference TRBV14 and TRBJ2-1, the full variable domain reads EAGVTQFPSHSVIEKGQTVTLRCDPISGHDNLYWYRRVMGKEIKFLLHFVKESKQDESGMPNNRFLAERTGGTYSTLKVQPAELEDSGVYFCASSPHQGLRQFFGPGTRLTVL.

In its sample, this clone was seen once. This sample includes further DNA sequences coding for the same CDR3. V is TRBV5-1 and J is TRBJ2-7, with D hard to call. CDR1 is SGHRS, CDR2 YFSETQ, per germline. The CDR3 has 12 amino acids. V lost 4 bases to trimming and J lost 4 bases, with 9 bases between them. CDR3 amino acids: CASSPGTYEQYF. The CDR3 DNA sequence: TGCGCCAGCAGCCCGGGTACTTACGAGCAGTACTTC.

DNA of the CDR3: TGTGCCAGCAGTCTTAACTTCAATCAGCCCCAGCATTTT. Translation: CASSLNFNQPQHF. The chain combines TRBV27 with TRBJ1-5; D not resolved. Between the trimmed V and J ends, which lost 5 bases and 3 bases, there was a span of 8 bases. The CDR3 totals 13 residues. CDR1 and CDR2 (germline): MNHEY, SMNVEV (reference sequence).

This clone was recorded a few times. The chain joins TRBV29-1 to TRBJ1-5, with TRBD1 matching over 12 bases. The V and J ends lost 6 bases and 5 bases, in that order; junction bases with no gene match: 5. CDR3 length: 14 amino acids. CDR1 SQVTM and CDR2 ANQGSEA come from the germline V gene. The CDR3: CSVRDRGLYQPQHF. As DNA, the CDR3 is TGCAGCGTAAGGGACAGGGGGCTATATCAGCCCCAGCATTTT.

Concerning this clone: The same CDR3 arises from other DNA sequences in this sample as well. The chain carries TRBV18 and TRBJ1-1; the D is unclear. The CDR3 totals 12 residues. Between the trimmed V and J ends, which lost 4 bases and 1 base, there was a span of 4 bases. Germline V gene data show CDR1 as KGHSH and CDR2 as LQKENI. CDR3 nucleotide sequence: TGTGCCAGCTCACGACAGAACACTGAAGCTTTCTTT. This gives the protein CASSRQNTEAFF.

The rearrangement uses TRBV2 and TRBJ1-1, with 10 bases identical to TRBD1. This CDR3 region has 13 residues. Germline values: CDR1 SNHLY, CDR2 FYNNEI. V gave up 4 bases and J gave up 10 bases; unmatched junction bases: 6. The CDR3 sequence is CASSGQGALGAFF. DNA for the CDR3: TGTGCCAGCAGTGGACAGGGGGCCCTTGGAGCTTTCTTT.

DNA for the CDR3: TGTGCCAGCAGTTACTCTACAGGGGGCGGGTACGAGCAGTACTTC. Translated, it gives CASSYSTGGGYEQYF. The V gene is TRBV6-2 or TRBV6-3, the J gene TRBJ2-7; TRBD1 matches 9 bases. This CDR3 contains 15 residues. Germline V lookup: CDR1 MNHEY, CDR2 SVGEGT. J was trimmed by 4 bases and V by 0 bases; bases with no gene match: 4.

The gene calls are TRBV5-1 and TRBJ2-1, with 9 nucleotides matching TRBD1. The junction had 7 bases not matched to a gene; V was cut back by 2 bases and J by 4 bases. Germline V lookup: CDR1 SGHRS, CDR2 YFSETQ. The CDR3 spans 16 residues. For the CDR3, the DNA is TGCGCCAGCAGCTTACGGACAGGGGTTATTTACAATGAGCAGTTCTTC. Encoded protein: CASSLRTGVIYNEQFF.

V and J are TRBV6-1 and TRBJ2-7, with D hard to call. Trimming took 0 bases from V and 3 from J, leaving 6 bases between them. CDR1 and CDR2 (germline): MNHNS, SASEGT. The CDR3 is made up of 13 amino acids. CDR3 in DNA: TGTGCCAGCAGTGAAGCGAACAGCTACGAGCAGTACTTC. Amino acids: CASSEANSYEQYF.

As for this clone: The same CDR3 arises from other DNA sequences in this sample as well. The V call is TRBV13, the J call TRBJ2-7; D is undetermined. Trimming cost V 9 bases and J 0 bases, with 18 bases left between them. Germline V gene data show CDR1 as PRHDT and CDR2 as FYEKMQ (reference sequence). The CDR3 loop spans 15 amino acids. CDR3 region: CASSPPPAGSYEQYF. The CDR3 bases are TGTGCCAGTAGCCCCCCCCCTGCAGGCTCCTACGAGCAGTACTTC.

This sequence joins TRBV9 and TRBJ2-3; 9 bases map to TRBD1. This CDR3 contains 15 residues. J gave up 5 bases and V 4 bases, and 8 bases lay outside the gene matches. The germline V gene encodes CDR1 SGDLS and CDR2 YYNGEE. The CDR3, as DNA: TGTGCCAGCAGCCTGACAGGGGGTCTATTAGATACGCAGTATTTT. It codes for CASSLTGGLLDTQYF. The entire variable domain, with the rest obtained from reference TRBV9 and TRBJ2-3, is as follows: DSGVTQTPKHLITATGQRVTLRCSPRSGDLSVYWYQQSLDQGLQFLIQYYNGEERAKGNILERFSAQQFPDLHSELNLSSLELGDSALYFCASSLTGGLLDTQYFGPGTRLTVL.

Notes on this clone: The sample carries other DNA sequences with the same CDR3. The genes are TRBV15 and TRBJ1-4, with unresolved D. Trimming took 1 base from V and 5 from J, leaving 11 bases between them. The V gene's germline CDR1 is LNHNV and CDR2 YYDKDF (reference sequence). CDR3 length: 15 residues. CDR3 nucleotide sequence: TGTGCCACCAGCAGAGTGACGGGTCCAAATGAAAAACTGTTTTTT. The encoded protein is CATSRVTGPNEKLFF.

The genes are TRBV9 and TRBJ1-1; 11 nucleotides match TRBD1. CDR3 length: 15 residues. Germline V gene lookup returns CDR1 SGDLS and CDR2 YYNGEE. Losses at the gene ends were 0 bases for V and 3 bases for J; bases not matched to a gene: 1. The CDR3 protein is CASSVGTGGYTEAFF. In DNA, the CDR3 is TGTGCCAGCAGCGTAGGGACAGGGGGCTACACTGAAGCTTTCTTT.

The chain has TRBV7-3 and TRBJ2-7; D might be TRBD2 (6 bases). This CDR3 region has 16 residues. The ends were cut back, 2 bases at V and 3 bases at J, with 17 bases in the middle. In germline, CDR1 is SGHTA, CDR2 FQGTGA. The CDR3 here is CASSLHQAGLLYEQYF. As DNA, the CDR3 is TGTGCCAGCAGCTTACATCAGGCGGGGCTGCTCTACGAGCAGTACTTC.

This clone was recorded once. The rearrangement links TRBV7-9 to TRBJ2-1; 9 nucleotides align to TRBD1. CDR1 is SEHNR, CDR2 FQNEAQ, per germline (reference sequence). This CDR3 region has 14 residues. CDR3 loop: CALPTGGLNNEQFF. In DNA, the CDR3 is TGTGCTTTACCTACAGGGGGCTTAAACAATGAGCAGTTCTTC.

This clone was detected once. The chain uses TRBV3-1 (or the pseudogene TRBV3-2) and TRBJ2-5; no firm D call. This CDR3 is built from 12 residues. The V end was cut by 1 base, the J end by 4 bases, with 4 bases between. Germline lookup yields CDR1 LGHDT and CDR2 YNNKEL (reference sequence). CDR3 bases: TGTGCCAGCAGCCAAGCGTCAGAGACCCAGTACTTC. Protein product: CASSQASETQYF.

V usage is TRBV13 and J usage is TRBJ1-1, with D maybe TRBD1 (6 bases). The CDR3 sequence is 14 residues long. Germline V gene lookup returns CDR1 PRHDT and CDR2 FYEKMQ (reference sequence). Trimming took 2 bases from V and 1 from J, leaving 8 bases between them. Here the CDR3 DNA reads TGTGCCAGCAGCTTAAAACAGGGGAACACTGAAGCTTTCTTT. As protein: CASSLKQGNTEAFF.

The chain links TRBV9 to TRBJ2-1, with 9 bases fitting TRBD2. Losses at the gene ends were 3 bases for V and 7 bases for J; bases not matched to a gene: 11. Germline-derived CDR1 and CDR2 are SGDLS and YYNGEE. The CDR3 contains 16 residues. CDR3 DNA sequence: TGTGCCAGCAGCGCGCCCGGGACTAGCCGGTGGAATGAGCAGTTCTTC. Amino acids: CASSAPGTSRWNEQFF.

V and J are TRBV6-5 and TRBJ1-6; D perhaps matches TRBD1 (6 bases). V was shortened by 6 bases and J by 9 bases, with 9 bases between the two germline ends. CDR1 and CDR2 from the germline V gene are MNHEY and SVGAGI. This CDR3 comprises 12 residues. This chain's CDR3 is CASSPQGSPLHF. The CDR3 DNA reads TGTGCCAGCAGCCCACAGGGTTCACCCCTCCACTTT.

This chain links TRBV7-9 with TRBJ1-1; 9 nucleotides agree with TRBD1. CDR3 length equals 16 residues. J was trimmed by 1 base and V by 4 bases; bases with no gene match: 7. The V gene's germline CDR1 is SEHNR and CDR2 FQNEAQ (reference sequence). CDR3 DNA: TGTGCCAGCAGCTCCCTAGAGGGACAGGGGAACACTGAAGCTTTCTTT. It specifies CASSSLEGQGNTEAFF.